This section outlines one TCR beta chain sequence together with its context. Its specific antigen is unknown. No per-base quality is available; no much larger clone lies one base away. From the second PCR step onward, the TCR alpha chain libraries and the TCR beta chain libraries were amplified separately. To determine each donor's CMV status, fresh PBMCs were stimulated overnight with CMV viral lysate, and IFNgamma production from CD4+ T cells was then assessed. Using Miltenyi beads, CD4 T cells were first positively selected, and CD8 T cells were then positively selected from the CD4-negative fraction. After staining for CD3, CD4, CD8, CD45RA, CD27 and a live/dead dye, cells were sorted on a BD Aria II into four subsets based on CD45RA and CD27. Three healthy volunteers provided blood, and the blood of each volunteer was split into CD4 and CD8 T cells and then into four differentiation subsets. Roughly 110 ml of peripheral blood was collected from each donor, and PBMC were isolated by Ficoll-Paque PLUS density-gradient centrifugation. Sorted cells were lysed in RLT buffer, and RNA was extracted with a Qiagen RNeasy kit and stored at -80°C.

The entry originates in a study of naive and memory T cell subsets listed by TCRdb under 2017. The study in broad terms: An open-source, UMI-based TCR alpha and beta sequencing pipeline was applied to sorted naive and memory peripheral blood T cell subsets. The results of the functional CMV T cell responses matched the IgG serology results in every case. RNA was DNase-treated and reverse transcribed with TCR constant-region primers, mostly using SuperScript III. Study-wide findings and limitations: The repertoire findings for the naive and memory subsets could not be validated against a ground truth, as none was available. RNA-based TCR counts may be influenced by expression changes linked to T cell activation and differentiation. A power law was followed by TCR abundance, with an exponent that differed between naive and memory subsets but was consistent across the three individuals. A few larger clonotypes were present in naive repertoires, particularly the CD8 repertoires, and these clonotypes were possibly memory cells re-expressing CD45RA. Single alpha or beta chain sequences, rather than paired alpha/beta receptors, were used to define clonotypes. After error correction, over 95% of naive TCR sequences appeared only once, giving much steeper abundance distributions than memory subsets. Gini index rose and Shannon and inverse Simpson diversity fell from naive through CM, EM and EMRA in both CD4 and CD8 cells.

The library was generated by UMI-ligation and nested PCR. An equimolar mix of two oligonucleotides covering both TRBC1 and TRBC2 was used as the beta constant-region primer. The ligated cDNA went through four rounds of PCR with nested alpha and beta constant-region primers together with the SP2 primer. A single-stranded oligonucleotide bearing the SP2 primer plus a 12-nucleotide UMI was ligated onto the 3' end of the cDNA by T4 RNA ligase 1. The ligation reaction was incubated at 16°C for about 18-24 hours. PCR2 was typically performed as a SYBR Green qPCR and was stopped at a predetermined threshold so that over-amplification was prevented. Every purification after the first one was done using Agencourt AMPure XP magnetic beads. Libraries were quantified by Qubit and checked on a TapeStation, with a main peak expected near 650 bp. Pooled libraries were sequenced on an Illumina MiSeq with v2 2x251 paired-end kits, typically giving roughly 0.95-2.1 million reads per sample. Each sample's library went into the pool at about 4.1 nM, and roughly 5-7.5% PhiX was added to help with cluster recognition. The original methods were these. Decombinator assigned V and J genes to Demultiplexor-processed FASTQ reads by tag matching, allowing a single base-pair mismatch. Collapsinator relied on UMIs to fix sequencing errors as well as frequency errors caused by PCR heterogeneity. TCRs were translated and CDR3s were extracted from the conserved cysteine to the FGXG phenylalanine by CDR3Translator, with non-productive sequences being flagged. Gini, Shannon entropy and inverse Simpson indices were computed after subsampling the repertoires to the same number of UMI-defined TCRs. Within the linear range, a power law was fitted to clonotype abundance distributions using maximum likelihood. When run on a single naive CD8 sample, MIGEC and the pipeline yielded similar UMI counts, similar unique TCR numbers and similar clonal distributions. One analysis removed from the naive repertoire any naive TCRs that were also present in any memory subset from the same donor. Repertoires were searched for about 7,300 CMV-associated CDR3 sequences compiled from VDJdb and a published dataset. The public sequencing data were trimmed at Q25 with fastp and processed into clonotypes with MiXCR by TCRdb, which kept only in-frame beta chains. CDR3 protein duplicates are merged, each entry listing the most common genes and DNA. The V and J calls were not made by the authors but by TCRdb's processing. This sample lists about 150,000 distinct CDR3 sequences; 20% to 25% were detected once. Around 0.11% of the sample goes to the ten largest clones.

Spanning cysteine to phenylalanine, the CDR3 consists of 13 amino acids. This entry keeps only the CDR3 DNA: 39 bases, framed from base 1. V is cut by 10 bases and J by 2 bases, and the space between the germline ends is 12 bases. Reading the germline V gene gives CDR1 SNHLY and CDR2 FYNNEI. Rearrangement joined TRBV2 to TRBJ2-4, and TRBD2 may be the D gene, going by 6 matching bases. What was sequenced was naive CD4+ T cells from blood. Sample cell subset or site, as interpreted from the label and publication: naive T cells, CD45RA high CD27+. The receptor's source is a human donor in good health. The nucleotides read TGTGCCACCGAGGCGGGGACCAAAAACATTCAGTACTTC. This yields the protein CATEAGTKNIQYF.